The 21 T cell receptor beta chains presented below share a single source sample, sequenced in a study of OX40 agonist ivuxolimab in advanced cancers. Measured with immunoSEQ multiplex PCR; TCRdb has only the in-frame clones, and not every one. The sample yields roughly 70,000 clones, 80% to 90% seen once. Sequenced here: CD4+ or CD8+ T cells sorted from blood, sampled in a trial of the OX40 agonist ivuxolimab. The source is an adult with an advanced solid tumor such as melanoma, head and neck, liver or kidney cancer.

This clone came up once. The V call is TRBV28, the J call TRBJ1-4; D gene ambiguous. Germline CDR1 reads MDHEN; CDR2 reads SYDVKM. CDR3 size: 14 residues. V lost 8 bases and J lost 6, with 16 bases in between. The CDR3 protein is CASVLAGRYEKLFF. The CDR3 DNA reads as TGTGCCAGCGTCCTTGCGGGTCGGTATGAAAAACTGTTTTTT. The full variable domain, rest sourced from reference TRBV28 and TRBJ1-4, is DVKVTQSSRYLVKRTGEKVFLECVQDMDHENMFWYRQDPGLGLRLIYFSYDVKMKEKGDIPEGYSVSREKKERFSLILESASTNQTSMYLCASVLAGRYEKLFFGSGTQLSVL.

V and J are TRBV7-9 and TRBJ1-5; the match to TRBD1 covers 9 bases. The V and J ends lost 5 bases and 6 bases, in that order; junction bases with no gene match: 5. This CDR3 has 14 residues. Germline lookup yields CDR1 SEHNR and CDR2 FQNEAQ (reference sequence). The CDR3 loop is CASSPDRGTQPQHF. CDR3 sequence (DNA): TGTGCCAGCAGCCCTGACAGGGGGACTCAGCCCCAGCATTTT.

CDR3 nucleotides: TGCGCCAGTTCCAGGGAACCCTATGGCTACACCTTC. This sequence encodes CASSREPYGYTF. The chain is built from TRBV5-1 and TRBJ1-2; D might be TRBD1 (5 bases). The germline CDR1 and CDR2 sequences are SGHRS and YFSETQ. The CDR3 is made up of 12 amino acids. V shed 8 bases and J shed 4 bases, with 12 bases lying between them.

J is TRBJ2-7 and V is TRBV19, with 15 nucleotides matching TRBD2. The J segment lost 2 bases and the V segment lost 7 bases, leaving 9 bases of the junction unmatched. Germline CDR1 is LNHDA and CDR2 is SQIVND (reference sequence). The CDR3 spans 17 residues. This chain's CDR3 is CASTGGLAGGEAYEQYF. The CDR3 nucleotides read TGTGCCAGTACCGGGGGACTAGCGGGGGGCGAAGCCTACGAGCAGTACTTC.

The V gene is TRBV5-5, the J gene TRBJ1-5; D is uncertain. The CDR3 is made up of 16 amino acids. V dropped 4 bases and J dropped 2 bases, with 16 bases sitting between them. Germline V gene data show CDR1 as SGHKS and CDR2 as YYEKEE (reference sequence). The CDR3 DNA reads TGTGCCAGCAGCCCTGGCCCCGATAGAGGCAATCAGCCCCAGCATTTT. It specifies CASSPGPDRGNQPQHF.

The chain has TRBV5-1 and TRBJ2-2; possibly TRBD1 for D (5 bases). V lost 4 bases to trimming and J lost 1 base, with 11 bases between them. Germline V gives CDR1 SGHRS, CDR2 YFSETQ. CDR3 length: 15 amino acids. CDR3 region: CASSPAGWNTGELFF. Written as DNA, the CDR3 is TGCGCCAGCAGCCCAGCAGGGTGGAACACCGGGGAGCTGTTTTTT.

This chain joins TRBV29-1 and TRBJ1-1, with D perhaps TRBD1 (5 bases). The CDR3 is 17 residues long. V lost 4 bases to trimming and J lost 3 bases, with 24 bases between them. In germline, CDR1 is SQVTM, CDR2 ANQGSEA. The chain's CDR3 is CSVGGRQAGPEDTEAFF. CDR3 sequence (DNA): TGCAGCGTTGGTGGACGTCAGGCAGGGCCGGAAGACACTGAAGCTTTCTTT.

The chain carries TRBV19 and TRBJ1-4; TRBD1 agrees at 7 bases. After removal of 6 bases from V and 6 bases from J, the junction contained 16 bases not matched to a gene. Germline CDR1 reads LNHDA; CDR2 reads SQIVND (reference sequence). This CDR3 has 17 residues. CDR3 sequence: CASSPRWKGGWDEKLFF. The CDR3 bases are TGTGCCAGTAGCCCCAGGTGGAAAGGGGGCTGGGATGAAAAACTGTTTTTT. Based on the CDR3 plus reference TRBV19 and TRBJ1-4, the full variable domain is DGGITQSPKYLFRKEGQNVTLSCEQNLNHDAMYWYRQDPGQGLRLIYYSQIVNDFQKGDIAEGYSVSREKKESFPLTVTSAQKNPTAFYLCASSPRWKGGWDEKLFFGSGTQLSVL.

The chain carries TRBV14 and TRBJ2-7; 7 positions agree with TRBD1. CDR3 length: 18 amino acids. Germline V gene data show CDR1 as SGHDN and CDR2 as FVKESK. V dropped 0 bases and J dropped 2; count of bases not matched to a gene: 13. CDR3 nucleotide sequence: TGTGCCAGCAGCCAAGAAAAAGGGGCGACAGGGTTCCCCTACGAGCAGTACTTC. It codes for CASSQEKGATGFPYEQYF.

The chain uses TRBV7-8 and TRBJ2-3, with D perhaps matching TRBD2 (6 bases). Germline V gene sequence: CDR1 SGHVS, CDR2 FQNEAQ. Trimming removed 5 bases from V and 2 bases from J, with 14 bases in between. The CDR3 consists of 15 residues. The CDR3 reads CASSPLAVNTDTQYF. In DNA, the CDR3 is TGTGCCAGCAGCCCATTAGCGGTGAACACAGATACGCAGTATTTT.

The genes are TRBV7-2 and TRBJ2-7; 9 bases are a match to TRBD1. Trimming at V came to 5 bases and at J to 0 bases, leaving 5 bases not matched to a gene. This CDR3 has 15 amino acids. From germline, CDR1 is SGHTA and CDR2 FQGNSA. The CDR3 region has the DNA TGTGCCAGCAGCGTTGGACAGGGGCTCTCCTACGAGCAGTACTTC. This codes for CASSVGQGLSYEQYF. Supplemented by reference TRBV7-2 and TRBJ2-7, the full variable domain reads GAGVSQSPSNKVTEKGKDVELRCDPISGHTALYWYRQSLGQGLEFLIYFQGNSAPDKSGLPSDRFSAERTGGSVSTLTIQRTQQEDSAVYLCASSVGQGLSYEQYFGPGTRLTVT.

CDR3 DNA: TGTGCCAGCAGCTTGACCGACGTGAACACCGGGGAGCTGTTTTTT. The encoded protein is CASSLTDVNTGELFF. V and J are TRBV5-4 and TRBJ2-2, with D uncertain. The CDR3 has 15 amino acids. Germline CDR1 SGHNT, CDR2 YYREEE (reference sequence). Deletions cut 1 base from V and 1 base from J, with 8 bases between.

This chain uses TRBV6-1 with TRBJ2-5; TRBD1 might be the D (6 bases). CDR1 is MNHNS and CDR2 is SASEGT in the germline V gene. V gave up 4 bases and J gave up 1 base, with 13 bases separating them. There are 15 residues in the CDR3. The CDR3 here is CASSVMAGAQETQYF. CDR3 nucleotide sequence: TGTGCCAGCAGTGTGATGGCAGGGGCCCAAGAGACCCAGTACTTC.

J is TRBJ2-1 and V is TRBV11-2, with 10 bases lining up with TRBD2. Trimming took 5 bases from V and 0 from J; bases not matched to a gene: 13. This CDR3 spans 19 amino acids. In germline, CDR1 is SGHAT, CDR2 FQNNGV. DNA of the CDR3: TGTGCCAGCAGCCTACGATGGACTAGCGGCGTTAGCTCCTACAATGAGCAGTTCTTC. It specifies CASSLRWTSGVSSYNEQFF.

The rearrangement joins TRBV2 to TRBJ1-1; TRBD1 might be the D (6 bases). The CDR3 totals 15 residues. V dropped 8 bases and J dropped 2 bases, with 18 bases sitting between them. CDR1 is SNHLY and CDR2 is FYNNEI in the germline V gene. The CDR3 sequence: CASASGRRGNTEAFF. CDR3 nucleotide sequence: TGTGCCAGCGCCTCGGGGCGCAGGGGCAACACTGAAGCTTTCTTT.

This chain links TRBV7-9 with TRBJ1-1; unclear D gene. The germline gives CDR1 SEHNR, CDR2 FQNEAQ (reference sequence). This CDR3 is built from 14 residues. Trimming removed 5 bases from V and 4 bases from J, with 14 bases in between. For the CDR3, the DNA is TGTGCCAGCAGCCAAGAGGTAAGCGGCACTGAAGCTTTCTTT. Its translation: CASSQEVSGTEAFF.

CDR3 loop: CASSSGTGRDTQYF. CDR3 bases: TGCGCCAGCAGTAGCGGCACCGGCAGAGATACGCAGTATTTT. The chain joins TRBV4-1 to TRBJ2-3; D is possibly TRBD2 (6 bases). Germline CDR1 and CDR2: MGHRA and YSYEKL. This CDR3 comprises 14 residues. V was shortened by 6 bases and J by 5 bases, with 15 bases between the two germline ends.

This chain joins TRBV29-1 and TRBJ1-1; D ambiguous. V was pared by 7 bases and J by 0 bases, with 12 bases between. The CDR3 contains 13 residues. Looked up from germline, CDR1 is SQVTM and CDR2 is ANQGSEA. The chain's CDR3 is CSAPGIMNTEAFF. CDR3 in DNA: TGCAGCGCCCCGGGGATTATGAACACTGAAGCTTTCTTT.

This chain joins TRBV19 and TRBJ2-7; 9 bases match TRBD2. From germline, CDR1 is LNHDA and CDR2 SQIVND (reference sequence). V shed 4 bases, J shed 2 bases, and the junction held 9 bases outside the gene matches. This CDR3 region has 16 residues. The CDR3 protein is CASSTSGRGGTYEQYF. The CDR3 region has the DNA TGTGCCAGTAGTACCAGTGGGCGGGGGGGTACCTACGAGCAGTACTTC.

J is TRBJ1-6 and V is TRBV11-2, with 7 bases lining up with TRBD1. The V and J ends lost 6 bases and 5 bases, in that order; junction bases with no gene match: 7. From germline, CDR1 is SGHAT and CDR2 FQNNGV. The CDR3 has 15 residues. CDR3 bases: TGTGCCAGCAGTCTCCGGGACAGCAATAATTCACCCCTCCACTTT. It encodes CASSLRDSNNSPLHF.

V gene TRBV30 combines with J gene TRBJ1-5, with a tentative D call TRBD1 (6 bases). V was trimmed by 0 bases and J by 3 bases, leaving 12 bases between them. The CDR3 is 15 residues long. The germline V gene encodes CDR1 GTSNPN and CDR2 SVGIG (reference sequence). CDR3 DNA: TGTGCCTGGAGTGTACAGGGAGGTAACAATCAGCCCCAGCATTTT. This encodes CAWSVQGGNNQPQHF.